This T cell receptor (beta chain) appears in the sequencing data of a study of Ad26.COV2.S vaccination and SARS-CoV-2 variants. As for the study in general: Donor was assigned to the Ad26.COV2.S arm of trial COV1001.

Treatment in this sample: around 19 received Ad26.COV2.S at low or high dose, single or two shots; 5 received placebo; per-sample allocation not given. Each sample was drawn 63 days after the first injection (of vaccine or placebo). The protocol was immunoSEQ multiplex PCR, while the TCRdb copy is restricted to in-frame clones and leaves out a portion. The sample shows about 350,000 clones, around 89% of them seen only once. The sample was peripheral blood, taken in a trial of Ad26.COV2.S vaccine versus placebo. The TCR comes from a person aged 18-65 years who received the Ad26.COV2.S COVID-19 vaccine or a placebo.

CDR3 DNA: TGTGCCACCCTAGCGGGAGGGCCCTCGACAGATACGCAGTATTTT. Translating it yields CATLAGGPSTDTQYF. The chain has TRBV5-5 and TRBJ2-3, with 12 bases matching TRBD2. Per the germline V gene, CDR1 is SGHKS and CDR2 is YYEKEE (reference sequence). The CDR3 totals 15 residues. Trimming at V came to 9 bases and at J to 3 bases, leaving 8 bases not matched to a gene.